This paragraph reports one TCR beta chain. The antigen remains unidentified. These data are taken from a study of response to subunit inactivated influenza vaccine. Study-wide points: Each seasonal influenza vaccination recruits few new T cells, the authors suggested.

TCRdb called the RT-PCR reads again in MiXCR, with one record for every CDR3 protein. The sample shows 700,000 to 900,000 distinct CDR3 sequences, 21% of them seen only once. The V segment lost 4 bases and the J segment 1 base; nucleotides outside the gene matches: 9. Germline-derived CDR1 and CDR2 are DFQATT and SNEGSKA (reference sequence). The CDR3 length is 16 residues. V usage is TRBV20-1 and J usage is TRBJ2-4; 8 bases align to TRBD2. This TCR derives from a man aged 45-60 years who received an inactivated influenza vaccine. Sequenced here: PBMCs from blood, sampled 5 days after vaccination. CDR3 in DNA: TGCAGTGCTAACAGCGGGAGTCGGCTGGCCAAAAACATTCAGTACTTC. Translating gives CSANSGSRLAKNIQYF.